Below, 16 T cell receptor beta chains from the same sample are listed, as sequenced in a study of blood T cell repertoires in COVID-19. Some clones are missing from TCRdb's copy, which holds only in-frame ones; the method was immunoSEQ multiplex PCR. Among under 300,000 clones, 70% to 90% were seen once, and the ten largest hold over 4.5%. Sequencing input: peripheral blood. These receptor sequences come from a man in his sixties who had recovered from COVID-19.

This chain joins TRBV23-1 and TRBJ2-3; tentatively, D is TRBD2 (6 bases). TRBV23-1 is an open reading frame whose function is uncertain. The CDR3 sequence is 17 residues long. Trimming removed 3 bases at V and 2 bases at J, with 18 bases between. In DNA form, the CDR3 reads TGCGCCAGCAGTCAGGGGGACTCACCGATTTACACAGATACGCAGTATTTT. Translated, it gives CASSQGDSPIYTDTQYF.

The V and J genes are TRBV30 and TRBJ2-3; the D is unclear. This CDR3 comprises 13 residues. CDR1 and CDR2 from the germline V gene are GTSNPN and SVGIG (reference sequence). V was trimmed by 4 bases and J by 6 bases, leaving 14 bases between them. The DNA of the CDR3 is TGTGCCTGGACCGTGCGTAACGCGGATACGCAGTATTTT. Translation: CAWTVRNADTQYF.

This chain uses TRBV7-2 with TRBJ2-5; 8 bases line up with TRBD1. CDR1 is SGHTA and CDR2 is FQGNSA in the germline V gene. The CDR3 has 15 amino acids. After removal of 1 base from V and 7 bases from J, the junction contained 8 bases not matched to a gene. The CDR3 sequence is CASSLEGQASRTQYF. CDR3 DNA sequence: TGTGCCAGCAGCTTAGAGGGACAGGCCAGCCGGACCCAGTACTTC.

This chain uses TRBV30 with TRBJ2-7, with 15 bases aligning to TRBD2. V was pared by 2 bases and J by 3 bases, with 5 bases of the junction left unmatched. Germline CDR1 GTSNPN, CDR2 SVGIG (reference sequence). The CDR3 length is 16 residues. The CDR3, as DNA: TGTGCCTGGAGTCCTCGGACTAGCGGGAGGGACTACGAGCAGTACTTC. Translation: CAWSPRTSGRDYEQYF.

The chain employs TRBV28 and TRBJ2-7; D is possibly TRBD2 (5 bases). The V end lost 8 bases, the J end lost 0 bases, and 17 bases lay between the germline ends. In germline, CDR1 is MDHEN, CDR2 SYDVKM. CDR3 length: 15 residues. CDR3: CASGESGSISYEQYF. For the CDR3, the DNA is TGTGCCAGCGGGGAGAGTGGTTCTATCTCCTACGAGCAGTACTTC.

The chain carries TRBV7-2 and TRBJ2-1; 10 bases align to TRBD2. The CDR3 consists of 15 residues. Germline V lookup: CDR1 SGHTA, CDR2 FQGNSA. Trimming took 2 bases from V and 6 from J; bases not matched to a gene: 4. CDR3 DNA: TGTGCCAGCAGCTTATCGAGCGGGGGGGGCAATGAGCAGTTCTTC. Its protein product is CASSLSSGGGNEQFF.

This clone was seen ten or more times. CDR3 nucleotide sequence: TGTGCCAGTAGTCCCTGGGACAGCGACAACTATGGCTACACCTTC. This sequence encodes CASSPWDSDNYGYTF. The J gene is TRBJ1-2, the V gene TRBV19; 7 bases align to TRBD1. The V segment lost 5 bases and the J segment 2 bases; nucleotides outside the gene matches: 8. This CDR3 has 15 residues. The V gene's germline CDR1 is LNHDA and CDR2 SQIVND (reference sequence).

On this clone: This sample also contains other DNA sequences that code for the same CDR3. The V call is TRBV6-5, the J call TRBJ2-7; 11 nucleotides line up with TRBD1. Germline V CDR1 and CDR2: MNHEY, SVGAGI. Trimming took 2 bases from V and 6 from J; bases not matched to a gene: 3. The length of the CDR3 is 14 residues. The CDR3 DNA follows: TGTGCCAGCAGTTACACAGGACAGGGGGCCGAGCAGTACTTC. The encoded protein is CASSYTGQGAEQYF.

This clone has more than one count but fewer than ten. The chain links TRBV25-1 to TRBJ1-1; 7 bases agree with TRBD1. V shed 1 base, J shed 6 bases, and the junction held 5 bases outside the gene matches. Germline V gene lookup returns CDR1 MGHDK and CDR2 SYGVNS. This CDR3 is 14 amino acids long. The CDR3 coding sequence is TGTGCCAGCAGTGAATCTGTCAGGGGGGCTGAAGCTTTCTTT. Translating it yields CASSESVRGAEAFF.

The V and J genes are TRBV20-1 and TRBJ2-1, with 7 bases that match TRBD1. The length of the CDR3 is 14 residues. Trimming took 3 bases from V and 7 from J; bases not matched to a gene: 9. Germline values: CDR1 DFQATT, CDR2 SNEGSKA (reference sequence). The CDR3 region has the DNA TGCAGTGCTAGTATGTCAGGGGGTAGGAATGAGCAGTTCTTC. It specifies CSASMSGGRNEQFF.

The V and J genes are TRBV6-6 and TRBJ2-3; D gene ambiguous. Germline CDR1 is MNHNY and CDR2 is SVGAGI (reference sequence). Deletions cut 4 bases from V and 5 bases from J, with 10 bases between. The CDR3 length is 13 residues. CDR3 sequence (DNA): TGTGCCAGCAGTTCCCCAATCATAGATACGCAGTATTTT. Protein product: CASSSPIIDTQYF.

The CDR3 DNA reads as TGTGCCAGCGCATACGGGGCTAATGAAAAACTGTTTTTT. It is translated as CASAYGANEKLFF. The chain employs TRBV25-1 and TRBJ1-4, with D unresolved. Germline CDR1 is MGHDK and CDR2 is SYGVNS. The CDR3 extends over 13 amino acids. V shed 8 bases and J shed 3 bases, with 10 bases lying between them.

The chain employs TRBV5-4 and TRBJ2-5, with D tentatively TRBD2 (7 bases). This CDR3 contains 15 residues. Deletions cut 2 bases from V and 2 bases from J, with 13 bases between. Germline V gene lookup returns CDR1 SGHNT and CDR2 YYREEE (reference sequence). CDR3 sequence: CASSFEGGGQETQYF. In nucleotides, the CDR3 is TGTGCCAGCAGCTTCGAGGGAGGGGGACAAGAGACCCAGTACTTC. Complete variable domain (other parts from reference TRBV5-4 and TRBJ2-5): ETGVTQSPTHLIKTRGQQVTLRCSSQSGHNTVSWYQQALGQGPQFIFQYYREEENGRGNFPPRFSGLQFPNYSSELNVNALELDDSALYLCASSFEGGGQETQYFGPGTRLLVL.

The chain recombines TRBV6-5 with TRBJ2-7; 7 bases match TRBD2. The length of the CDR3 is 16 residues. CDR1 is MNHEY, CDR2 SVGAGI, per germline. Losses at the gene ends were 0 bases for V and 7 bases for J; bases not matched to a gene: 12. CDR3 sequence reads: CASSYSTAGDRGEQYF. CDR3 DNA: TGTGCCAGCAGTTACTCGACGGCGGGAGACCGGGGAGAGCAGTACTTC.

This chain connects TRBV6-5 to TRBJ1-1; D perhaps matches TRBD1 (6 bases). V was clipped by 8 bases and J by 4 bases, with 11 bases between them. There are 12 residues in the CDR3. Germline loops: CDR1 MNHEY, CDR2 SVGAGI. The CDR3 is CASLGGRTEAFF. The CDR3 DNA reads as TGTGCCAGCCTGGGGGGGCGCACTGAAGCTTTCTTT.

The V and J genes are TRBV5-6 and TRBJ2-5; D is uncertain. The CDR3 is 13 amino acids. CDR1 SGHDT and CDR2 YYEEEE come from the germline V gene. Trimming removed 2 bases at V and 5 bases at J, with 10 bases between. CDR3 nucleotide sequence: TGTGCCAGCAGCTTTACCGGGTCGGAGACCCAGTACTTC. Translated: CASSFTGSETQYF.